The entry below gives a single T cell receptor (beta chain) sequence along with its context. The data were obtained in a study of blood T cell repertoires in COVID-19. Overall study context: There were acute and convalescent COVID-19 samples, and they came from the United States, Italy and Spain. T cells, B-cell-depleted T cells, or PBMCs provided the cDNA or gDNA that served as material.

The CDR3 contains 16 residues. Germline values: CDR1 MDHEN, CDR2 SYDVKM. V dropped 10 bases and J dropped 1; count of bases not matched to a gene: 14. As processed by the authors: Using reference gene primer amplification, nucleated cell counts were estimated. Method: immunoSEQ multiplex PCR; TCRdb's copy keeps in-frame clones and lacks some. The V and J calls and the clone size are those of that table, but D and trimming were determined from the DNA. The sample includes about 150,000 clones, 88% of them seen just once. The chain joins TRBV28 to TRBJ1-1; 8 bases line up with TRBD1. This TCR was recovered from a woman in her 70s with acute or convalescent COVID-19. The sequenced material came from peripheral blood. Here the CDR3 DNA reads TGTGCCATCGTCAATTTTCAGGGGGCGGCGAACACTGAAGCTTTCTTT. Encoded protein: CAIVNFQGAANTEAFF.